The T cell receptor (beta chain) under discussion was sequenced for a study of monozygotic twins with inflammatory bowel disease. General observations from the study: Repertoire similarity matched across concordant and discordant twins, perhaps owing to limited power.

Both the TCRalpha cDNA and the TCRbeta cDNA were taken through two nested PCRs, lasting about 15 and 9 cycles. From the 5' RACE reads, TCRdb lists one entry per CDR3 protein and no DNA. Its table lists about 330,000 distinct CDR3 sequences. As concerns this clonotype: Its cognate antigen is unknown.

Germline CDR1 reads MDHEN; CDR2 reads SYDVKM. The CDR3 runs 14 residues. The chain joins TRBV28 to TRBJ2-7; the D call of TRBD1 rests on TCRdb alone, since no DNA is present to check it. This clonotype was sampled from a human donor with ulcerative colitis or Crohn's disease, or a healthy co-twin of an affected twin (not recorded which). Sequencing input: blood. The CDR3 sequence is CASSQDRGAYEQYF.